This TCR beta chain stems from a study of B cell selection in AIRE deficiency. Turning to this clone: Its antigen is not known.

TCRdb's table, derived via immunoSEQ multiplex PCR, lists solely in-frame clones and lacks some. The sample yields about 21,000 clones, approximately 94% seen once. V gave up 0 bases and J gave up 7 bases, with 14 bases separating them. The CDR3 is 15 amino acids. CDR1 ENHRY and CDR2 SYGVKD come from the germline V gene. The regulatory T cell sort gate was CD4+CD25hiCD127low/negative. Study-level findings and limits: Of 3657 shared Treg TCRbeta sequences, 25% to 40% were healthy-only, over 7% patient-only. Shared Treg sequences were biased toward short CDR3s with few non-templated nucleotide insertions.

This sequence was found in a human donor with AIRE deficiency. The chain is built from TRBV10-3 and TRBJ2-3; D possibly corresponds to TRBD1 (6 bases). What was sequenced was Tregs sorted from PBMCs. The CDR3 nucleotides read TGTGCCATCAGTGAGTCGGAACAGGGCTTAAATACGCAGTATTTT. Its protein product is CAISESEQGLNTQYF.